The entry below gives a single T cell receptor beta chain sequence along with its context. The V gene lost 6 bases and the J gene lost 0 bases, with 14 bases spanning the gap. Per germline, CDR1 MDHEN and CDR2 SYDVKM. This CDR3 has 15 residues. The data belong to a study of blood T cell repertoires in COVID-19. The wider study: Italy, Spain and the United States were the sources of the convalescent and acute COVID-19 samples. The cDNA or gDNA used as material had been derived from T cells, B-cell-depleted T cells, or PBMCs.

In the original processing: How many nucleated cells were present was estimated from reference gene primer amplification. Here immunoSEQ multiplex PCR was the method, and the copy in TCRdb shows in-frame clones only, minus some. V and J calls and clone size follow that table, whereas D and trimming were derived from the DNA. The sample has 200,000 to 250,000 clones; around four fifths are singletons. Input material: peripheral blood. This clonotype was sampled from a woman over 75 with active or convalescent COVID-19. The rearrangement joins TRBV28 to TRBJ1-2, with a weak D call TRBD1 (5 bases). The CDR3, as DNA: TGTGCCAGCAGCTTCAACGACAGAACTAACTATGGCTACACCTTC. This sequence encodes CASSFNDRTNYGYTF.